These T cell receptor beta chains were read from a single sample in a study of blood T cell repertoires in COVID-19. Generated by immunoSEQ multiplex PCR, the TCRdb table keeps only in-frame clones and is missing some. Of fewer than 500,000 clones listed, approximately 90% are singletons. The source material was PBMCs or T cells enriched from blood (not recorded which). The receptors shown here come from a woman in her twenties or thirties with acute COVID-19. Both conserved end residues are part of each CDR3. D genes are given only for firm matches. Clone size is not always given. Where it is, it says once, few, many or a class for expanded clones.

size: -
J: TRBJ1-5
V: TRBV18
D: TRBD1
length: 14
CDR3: CASSRDRGDQPQHF
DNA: TGTGCCAGCTCACGAGACAGGGGTGATCAGCCCCAGCATTTT

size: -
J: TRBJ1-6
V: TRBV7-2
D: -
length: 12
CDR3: CASSLSRSPLHF
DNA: TGTGCCAGCAGCTTATCTCGGTCACCCCTCCACTTT

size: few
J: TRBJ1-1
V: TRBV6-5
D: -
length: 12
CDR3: CASTRPGTEAFF
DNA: TGTGCCAGCACGAGGCCGGGCACTGAAGCTTTCTTT

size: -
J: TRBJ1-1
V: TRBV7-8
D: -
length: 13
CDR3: CASSFFGRNEAFF
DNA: TGTGCCAGCAGCTTTTTCGGGAGGAACGAAGCTTTCTTT

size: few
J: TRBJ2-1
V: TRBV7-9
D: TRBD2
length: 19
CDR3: CASSLDWFDGGDSYNEQFF
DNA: TGTGCCAGCAGCTTAGACTGGTTCGACGGGGGGGACTCCTACAATGAGCAGTTCTTC

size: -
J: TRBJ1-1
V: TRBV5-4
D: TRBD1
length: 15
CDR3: CASSPRGQGNTEAFF
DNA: TGTGCCAGCAGCCCACGGGGACAGGGGAACACTGAAGCTTTCTTT

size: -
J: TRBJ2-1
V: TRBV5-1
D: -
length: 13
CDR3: CASSLDRSDEQFF
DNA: TGCGCCAGCAGCTTGGATCGTAGCGATGAGCAGTTCTTC

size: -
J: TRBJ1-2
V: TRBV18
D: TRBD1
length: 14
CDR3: CASSPPATGDGYTF
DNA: TGTGCCAGCTCACCACCCGCAACAGGGGATGGCTACACCTTC

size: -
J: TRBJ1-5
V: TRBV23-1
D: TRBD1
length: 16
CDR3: CASRGTGPFDNQPQHF
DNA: TGCGCCAGCAGGGGGACAGGCCCCTTCGATAATCAGCCCCAGCATTTT

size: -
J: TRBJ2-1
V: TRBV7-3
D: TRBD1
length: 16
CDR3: CASSQTPGGTYNEQFF
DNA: TGTGCCAGCAGCCAAACGCCAGGGGGCACCTACAATGAGCAGTTCTTC

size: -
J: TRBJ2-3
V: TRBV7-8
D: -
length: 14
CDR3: CASSLGLGTDTQYF
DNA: TGTGCCAGCAGCTTAGGACTCGGGACAGATACGCAGTATTTT

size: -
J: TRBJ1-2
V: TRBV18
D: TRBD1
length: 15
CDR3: CASSPTGGSNYGYTF
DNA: TGTGCCAGCTCACCAACAGGGGGCTCTAACTATGGCTACACCTTC

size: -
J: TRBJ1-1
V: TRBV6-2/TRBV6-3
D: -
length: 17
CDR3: CASSYSVKPAGNTEAFF
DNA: TGTGCCAGCAGTTACTCGGTCAAACCCGCAGGGAACACTGAAGCTTTCTTT

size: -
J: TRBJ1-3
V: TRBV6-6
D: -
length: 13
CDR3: CASSGQLGATIYF
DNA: TGTGCCAGCAGCGGACAGCTAGGGGCCACCATATATTTT

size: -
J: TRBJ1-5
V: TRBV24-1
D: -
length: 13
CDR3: CATALGGNQPQHF
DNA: TGTGCCACCGCGCTAGGGGGAAATCAGCCCCAGCATTTT

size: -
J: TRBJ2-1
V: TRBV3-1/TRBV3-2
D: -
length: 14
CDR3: CASSQNTRANEQFF
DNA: TGTGCCAGCAGCCAGAATACCAGGGCTAATGAGCAGTTCTTC

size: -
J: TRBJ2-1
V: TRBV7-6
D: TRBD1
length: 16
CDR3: CASSGHETGTGNEQFF
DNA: TGTGCCAGCAGCGGACACGAGACAGGGACGGGCAATGAGCAGTTCTTC

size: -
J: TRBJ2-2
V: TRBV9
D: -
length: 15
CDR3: CASSVGGGATGELFF
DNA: TGTGCCAGCAGCGTAGGTGGGGGGGCGACCGGGGAGCTGTTTTTT

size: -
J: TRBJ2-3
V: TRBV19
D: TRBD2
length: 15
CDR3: CATSLLAGGTDTQYF
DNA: TGTGCCACCTCTTTACTAGCGGGGGGCACAGATACGCAGTATTTT

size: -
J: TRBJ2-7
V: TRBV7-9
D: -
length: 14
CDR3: CASSLAYRSYEQYF
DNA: TGTGCCAGCAGCTTAGCTTACAGGTCCTACGAGCAGTACTTC

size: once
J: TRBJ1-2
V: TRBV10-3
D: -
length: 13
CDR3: CAISAFRGNGYTF
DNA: TGTGCCATCAGTGCGTTCAGGGGCAATGGCTACACCTTC

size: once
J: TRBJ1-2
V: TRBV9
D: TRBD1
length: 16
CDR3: CASSPPPRPGGYGYTF
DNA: TGTGCCAGCAGCCCCCCCCCTCGGCCAGGGGGATATGGCTACACCTTC

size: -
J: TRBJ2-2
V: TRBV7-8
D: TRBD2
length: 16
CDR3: CASSHGTREYTGELFF
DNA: TGTGCCAGCAGCCACGGGACTAGGGAGTACACCGGGGAGCTGTTTTTT

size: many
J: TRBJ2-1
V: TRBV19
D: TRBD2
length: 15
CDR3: CASVKTSGGVNEQFF
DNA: TGTGCCAGTGTCAAGACTAGCGGGGGGGTCAATGAGCAGTTCTTC

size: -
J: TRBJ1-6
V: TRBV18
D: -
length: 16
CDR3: CASSPIMVQGPSPLHF
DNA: TGTGCCAGCTCACCAATAATGGTCCAGGGCCCTTCCCCCCTCCACTTT

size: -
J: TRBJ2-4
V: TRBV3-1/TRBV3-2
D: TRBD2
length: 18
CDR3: CASSQDGTAGGFKNIQYF
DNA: TGTGCCAGCAGCCAAGATGGTACAGCGGGGGGGTTCAAAAACATTCAGTACTTC

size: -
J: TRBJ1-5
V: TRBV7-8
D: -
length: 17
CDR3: CASSFYLADYSNQPQHF
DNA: TGTGCCAGCAGCTTCTACCTGGCAGACTATAGCAATCAGCCCCAGCATTTT

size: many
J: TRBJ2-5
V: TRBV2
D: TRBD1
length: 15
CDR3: CASSVEQGAGETQYF
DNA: TGTGCCAGCAGTGTTGAGCAGGGGGCGGGAGAGACCCAGTACTTC

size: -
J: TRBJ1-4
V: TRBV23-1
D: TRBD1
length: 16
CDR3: CASGSHRDRWNEKLFF
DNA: TGCGCCAGCGGATCGCATAGGGACAGGTGGAATGAAAAACTGTTTTTT

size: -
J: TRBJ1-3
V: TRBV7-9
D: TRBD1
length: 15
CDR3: CASSYGTGSGNTIYF
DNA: TGTGCCAGCAGTTACGGGACAGGCTCTGGAAACACCATATATTTT

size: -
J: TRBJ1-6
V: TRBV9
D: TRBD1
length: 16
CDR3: CASSAGGQGRGSPLHF
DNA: TGTGCCAGCAGCGCCGGAGGACAGGGCAGGGGATCACCCCTCCACTTT

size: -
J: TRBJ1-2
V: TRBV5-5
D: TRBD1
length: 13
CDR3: CASSPTGKHGYTF
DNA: TGTGCCAGCAGCCCGACAGGGAAGCATGGCTACACCTTC

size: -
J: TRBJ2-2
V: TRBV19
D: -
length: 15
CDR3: CASLVTSYYIGELFF
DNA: TGTGCCAGCCTTGTCACGTCATATTACATCGGGGAGCTGTTTTTT

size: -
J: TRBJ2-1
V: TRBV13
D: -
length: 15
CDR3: CASSLRQSAYNEQFF
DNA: TGTGCCAGCAGCTTACGACAGAGTGCCTACAATGAGCAGTTCTTC

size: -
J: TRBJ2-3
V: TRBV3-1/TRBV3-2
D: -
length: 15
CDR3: CASSPSGTPPDTQYF
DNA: TGTGCCAGCAGCCCGTCAGGGACTCCCCCCGATACGCAGTATTTT

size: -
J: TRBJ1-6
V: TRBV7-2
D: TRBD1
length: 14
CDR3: CASSPDRAYSPLHF
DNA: TGTGCCAGCAGCCCCGACAGGGCTTATTCACCCCTCCACTTT

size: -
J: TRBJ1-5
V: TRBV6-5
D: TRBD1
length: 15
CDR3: CASSWGTGGDQPQHF
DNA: TGTGCCAGCAGCTGGGGGACAGGGGGGGATCAGCCCCAGCATTTT

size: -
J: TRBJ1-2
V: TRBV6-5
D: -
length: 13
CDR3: CATTIGVNYGYTF
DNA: TGTGCCACCACGATCGGGGTAAACTATGGCTACACCTTC

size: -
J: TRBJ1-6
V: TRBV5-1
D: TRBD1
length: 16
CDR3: CASSATGGLYNSPLHF
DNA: TGCGCCAGCAGCGCTACAGGGGGCCTATATAATTCACCCCTCCACTTT

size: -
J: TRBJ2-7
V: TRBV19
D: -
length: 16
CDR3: CASSPSRGLRPYEQYF
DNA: TGTGCCAGTAGTCCCTCCAGGGGCCTAAGACCCTACGAGCAGTACTTC

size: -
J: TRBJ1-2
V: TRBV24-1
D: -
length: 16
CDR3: CATSDGGGSGGGGYTF
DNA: TGTGCCACCAGTGATGGCGGGGGCAGCGGAGGAGGTGGCTACACCTTC